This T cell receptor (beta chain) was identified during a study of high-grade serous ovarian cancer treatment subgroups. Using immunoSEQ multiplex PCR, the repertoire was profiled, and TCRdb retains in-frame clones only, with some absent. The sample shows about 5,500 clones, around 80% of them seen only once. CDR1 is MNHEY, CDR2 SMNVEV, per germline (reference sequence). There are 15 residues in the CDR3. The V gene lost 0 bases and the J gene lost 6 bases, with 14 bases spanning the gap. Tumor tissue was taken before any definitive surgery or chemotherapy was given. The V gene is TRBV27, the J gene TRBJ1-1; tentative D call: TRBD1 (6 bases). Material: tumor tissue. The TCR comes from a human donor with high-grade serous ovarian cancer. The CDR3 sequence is CASSLSWGARAEAFF. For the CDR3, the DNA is TGTGCCAGCAGTTTATCGTGGGGGGCGCGCGCTGAAGCTTTCTTT.